The present T cell receptor (beta chain) was sequenced within a study of shared clonotypes between healthy human individuals. Study results and limitations: Clonotypes not shared had lower generation probabilities than those common to all four donors.

Germline V gene lookup returns CDR1 LGHNA and CDR2 YSLEER. This CDR3 has 14 residues. With 1 base removed from V and 5 bases from J, the gap between germline ends came to 9 bases. Worth noting for this clone: Antigen specificity is unknown.

Data came from immunoSEQ multiplex PCR; TCRdb stores just in-frame clones and leaves some out. The profile shows some 300,000 clones, about 70% of them singletons. The V call is TRBV4-3, the J call TRBJ2-1; no clear D. The sequence was obtained from a man aged 25-45 years in good health. What was sequenced was memory CD4+ T cells sorted from blood. Documented subset: CD45RA-negative fraction. The DNA for the CDR3 is TGCGCCAGCAGCCAAGTCGGCTCGAACAATGAGCAGTTCTTC. Its protein product is CASSQVGSNNEQFF.